Detailed here is one T cell receptor (beta chain). Authors' methods: From reference gene primer amplification, estimates of nucleated cell counts were derived. Some clones are missing from TCRdb's copy, which holds only in-frame ones; the method was immunoSEQ multiplex PCR. The V and J calls and the clone size are those of that table, but D and trimming were determined from the DNA. This sample carries fewer than 40,000 clones, approximately 90% of them seen once, and the ten largest clones take approximately 32%. The sample is drawn from a study of blood T cell repertoires in COVID-19. Study background: Sites in the United States, Italy and Spain provided acute and convalescent COVID-19 samples. The analysed material was cDNA or gDNA that came from T cells, B-cell-depleted T cells, or PBMCs.

The CDR3 has 15 residues. CDR1 is SGHNT, CDR2 YYREEE, per germline (reference sequence). Losses at the gene ends were 0 bases for V and 0 bases for J; bases not matched to a gene: 0. The clonotype originates from a man aged 65 to 85 with active COVID-19. The rearrangement links TRBV5-4 to TRBJ2-3, with TRBD2 matching 8 bases. The source material was peripheral blood. The CDR3 DNA reads as TGTGCCAGCAGCTTGGCGGGAGGGAGCACAGATACGCAGTATTTT. This gives the protein CASSLAGGSTDTQYF.